This is a list of T cell receptor beta chains from one sample in a study of cytomegalovirus exposure and HLA in healthy donors. TCRdb keeps only in-frame clones here, not all; method: immunoSEQ multiplex PCR. The profile shows some 160,000 clones, around nine tenths of them singletons. Sequencing was carried out using PBMCs. Receptor source: a man between 18 and 29 years old in good health and CMV-seronegative. CDR3s include the opening cysteine and the closing phenylalanine or tryptophan.

v_call	cdr3_length	j_call	cdr3_aa
TRBV5-1	14	TRBJ1-1	CASSLGLVLSEAFF
TRBV10-2	15	TRBJ1-3	CASSEFPEWGNTIYF
TRBV7-2	14	TRBJ1-2	CASSLGGQGNGYTF
TRBV7-2	14	TRBJ2-7	CASSPSSGSYEQYF
TRBV18	14	TRBJ1-3	CASSPRDIGNTIYF
TRBV29-1	13	TRBJ2-5	CSVGAGIQETQYF
TRBV6-6	13	TRBJ1-1	CASSHRVNTEAFF
TRBV7-9	15	TRBJ2-1	CASSFSAGYQGEQFF
TRBV30	13	TRBJ2-5	CASGKGGTGTQYF
TRBV19	14	TRBJ2-7	CASSTGDSSYEQYF
TRBV6-1	12	TRBJ2-1	CASTQRLNEQFF
TRBV5-1	16	TRBJ2-3	CASSSGTSGSTDTQYF
TRBV7-9	15	TRBJ2-2	CASSPGGGHTGELFF
TRBV6-6	14	TRBJ2-1	CASSSTLAGDEQFF
TRBV18	15	TRBJ1-2	CASSPFQGANYGYTF
TRBV11-2	14	TRBJ2-7	CASTKGQGNYEQYF
TRBV15	13	TRBJ1-5	CATSRDRGQPQHF
TRBV5-4	15	TRBJ1-4	CASSLRQGTNEKLFF
TRBV27	17	TRBJ2-5	CASSPALTSWRQETQYF
TRBV29-1	11	TRBJ1-2	CSVLGGGPWTF
TRBV5-1	14	TRBJ2-1	CASSLLGGFDEQFF
TRBV28	18	TRBJ2-5	CASSFSSGRTTRGETQYF
TRBV6-5	15	TRBJ2-7	CASSYGGGDTYEQYF
TRBV19	13	TRBJ1-1	CASSMQGGAEAFF
TRBV2	13	TRBJ1-1	CASSAVMNTEAFF
TRBV9	18	TRBJ2-1	CASSVDCGGHLSYNEQFF